This record covers a single T cell receptor beta chain. Its antigen is still unknown. CD8+ and CD4+ blood T cells underwent TCR beta sequencing. TEMRA cells were enriched by FACS, while CD8+ and CD4+ T cells were obtained through a negative isolation that was performed magnetically. RNA in amounts of about 0.5 to 1 ug was reverse transcribed with random hexamers. TCR beta CDR3 was amplified by immunoSEQ covering 54 Vbeta and 13 Jbeta. TCRdb redid the calling of the immunoSEQ multiplex PCR reads with MiXCR, one entry per CDR3 protein. The sample contains around 230,000 distinct CDR3 sequences, roughly 96% of which appear only once. V lost 7 bases to trimming and J lost 0 bases, with 13 bases between them. This CDR3 is 15 amino acids long. CDR1 and CDR2 from the germline V gene are SNHLY and FYNNEI. The data stem from a study of CD8 T cells in Susac syndrome. Study-wide results and limits: It was acknowledged by the study that relatively few individuals were included in its TCR sequencing and HLA analysis.

This TCR was recovered from a human donor with multiple sclerosis. Material for sequencing was CD4+ T cells from PBMCs. V usage is TRBV2 and J usage is TRBJ1-5, with D perhaps TRBD1 (6 bases). This CDR3 is CASNGGRGSNQPQHF. As DNA, the CDR3 is TGTGCCAGCAACGGGGGCAGGGGTAGCAATCAGCCCCAGCATTTT.